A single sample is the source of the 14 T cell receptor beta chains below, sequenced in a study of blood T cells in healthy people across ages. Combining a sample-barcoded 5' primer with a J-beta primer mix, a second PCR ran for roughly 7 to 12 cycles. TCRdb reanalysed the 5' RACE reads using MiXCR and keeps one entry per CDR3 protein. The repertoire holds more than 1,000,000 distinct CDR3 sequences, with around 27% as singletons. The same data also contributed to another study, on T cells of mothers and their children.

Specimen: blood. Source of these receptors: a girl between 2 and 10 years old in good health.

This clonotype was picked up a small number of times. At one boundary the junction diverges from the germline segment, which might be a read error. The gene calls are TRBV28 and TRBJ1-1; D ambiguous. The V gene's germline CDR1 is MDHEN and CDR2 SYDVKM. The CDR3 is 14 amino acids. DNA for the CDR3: TGTGCCAGCAGTTCCCCAGTGGAGCACACTGAAGCCTTCTTT. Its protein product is CASSSPVEHTEAFF.

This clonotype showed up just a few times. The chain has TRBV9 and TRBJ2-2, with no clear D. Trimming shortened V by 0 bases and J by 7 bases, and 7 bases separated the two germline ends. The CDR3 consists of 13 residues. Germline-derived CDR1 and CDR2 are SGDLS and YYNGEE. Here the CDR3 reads CASSVGGVGELFF. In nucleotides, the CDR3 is TGTGCCAGCAGCGTAGGAGGAGTCGGGGAGCTGTTTTTT.

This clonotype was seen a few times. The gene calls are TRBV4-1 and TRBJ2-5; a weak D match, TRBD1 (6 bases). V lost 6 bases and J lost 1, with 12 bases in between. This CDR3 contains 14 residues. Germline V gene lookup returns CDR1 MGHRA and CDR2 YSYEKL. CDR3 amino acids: CASRPTGTQETQYF. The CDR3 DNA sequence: TGCGCCAGCAGACCGACAGGTACCCAAGAGACCCAGTACTTC.

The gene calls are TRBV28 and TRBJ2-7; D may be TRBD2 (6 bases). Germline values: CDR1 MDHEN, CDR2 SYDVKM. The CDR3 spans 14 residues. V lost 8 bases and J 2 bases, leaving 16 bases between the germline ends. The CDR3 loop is CASALSGDPYEQYF. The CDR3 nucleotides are TGTGCCAGCGCTCTTTCGGGGGACCCCTACGAGCAGTACTTC.

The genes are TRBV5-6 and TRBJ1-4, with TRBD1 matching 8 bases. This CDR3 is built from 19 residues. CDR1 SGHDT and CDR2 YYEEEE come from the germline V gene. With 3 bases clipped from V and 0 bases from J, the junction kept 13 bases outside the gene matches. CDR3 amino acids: CASSSPLRDRSTTNEKLFF. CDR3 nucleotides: TGTGCCAGCAGCTCTCCTCTCCGGGACAGGAGCACAACTAATGAAAAACTGTTTTTT.

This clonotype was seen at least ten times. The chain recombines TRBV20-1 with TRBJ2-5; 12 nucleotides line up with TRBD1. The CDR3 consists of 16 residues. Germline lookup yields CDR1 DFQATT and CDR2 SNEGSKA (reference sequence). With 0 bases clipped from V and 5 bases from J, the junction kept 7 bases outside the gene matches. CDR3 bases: TGCAGTGCTAGAGACGTCCGGGACAGGGGGCTGGAGACCCAGTACTTC. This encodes CSARDVRDRGLETQYF.

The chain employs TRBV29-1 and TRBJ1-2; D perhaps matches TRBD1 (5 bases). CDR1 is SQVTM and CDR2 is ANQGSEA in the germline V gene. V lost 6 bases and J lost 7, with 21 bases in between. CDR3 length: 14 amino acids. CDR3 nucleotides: TGCAGCGTCACTGTCCCGTTAGGGGCACCTGGCTACACCTTC. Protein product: CSVTVPLGAPGYTF.

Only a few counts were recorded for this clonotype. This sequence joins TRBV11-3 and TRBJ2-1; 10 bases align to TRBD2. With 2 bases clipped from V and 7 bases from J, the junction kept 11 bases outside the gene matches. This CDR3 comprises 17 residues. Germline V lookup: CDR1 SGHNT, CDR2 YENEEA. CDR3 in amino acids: CASSLLQGVAGGNEQFF. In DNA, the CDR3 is TGTGCCAGCAGCTTACTCCAGGGCGTAGCGGGGGGTAATGAGCAGTTCTTC. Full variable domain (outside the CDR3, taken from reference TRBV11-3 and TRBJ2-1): EAGVVQSPRYKIIEKKQPVAFWCNPISGHNTLYWYLQNLGQGPELLIRYENEEAVDDSQLPKDRFSAERLKGVDSTLKIQPAELGDSAVYLCASSLLQGVAGGNEQFFGPGTRLTVL.

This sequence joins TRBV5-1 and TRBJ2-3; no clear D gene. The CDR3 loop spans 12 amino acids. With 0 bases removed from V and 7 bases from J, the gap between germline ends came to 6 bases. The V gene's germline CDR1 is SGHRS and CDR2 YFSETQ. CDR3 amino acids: CASSLGSNTQYF. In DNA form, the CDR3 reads TGCGCCAGCAGCTTGGGTTCGAATACGCAGTATTTT.

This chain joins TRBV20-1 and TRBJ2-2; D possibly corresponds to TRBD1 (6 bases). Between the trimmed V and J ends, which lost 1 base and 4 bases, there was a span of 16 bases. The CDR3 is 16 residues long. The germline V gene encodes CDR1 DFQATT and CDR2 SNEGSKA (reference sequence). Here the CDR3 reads CSARVGQPLITGELFF. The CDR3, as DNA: TGCAGTGCTAGAGTTGGACAGCCCCTCATCACCGGGGAGCTGTTTTTT.

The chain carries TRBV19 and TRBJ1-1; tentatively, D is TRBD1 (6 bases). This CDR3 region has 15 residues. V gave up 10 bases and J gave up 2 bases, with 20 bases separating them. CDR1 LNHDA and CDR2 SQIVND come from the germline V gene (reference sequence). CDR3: CATVPTGTLNTEAFF. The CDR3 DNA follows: TGTGCCACCGTCCCGACCGGGACACTCAACACTGAAGCTTTCTTT.

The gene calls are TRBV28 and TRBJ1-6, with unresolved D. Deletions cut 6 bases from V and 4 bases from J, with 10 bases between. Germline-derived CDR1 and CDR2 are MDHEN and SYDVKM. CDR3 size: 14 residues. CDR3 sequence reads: CASSDEPYNSPLHF. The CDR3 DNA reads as TGTGCCAGCAGCGATGAGCCTTATAATTCACCCCTCCACTTT. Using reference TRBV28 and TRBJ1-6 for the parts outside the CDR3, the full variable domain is DVKVTQSSRYLVKRTGEKVFLECVQDMDHENMFWYRQDPGLGLRLIYFSYDVKMKEKGDIPEGYSVSREKKERFSLILESASTNQTSMYLCASSDEPYNSPLHFGNGTRLTVT.

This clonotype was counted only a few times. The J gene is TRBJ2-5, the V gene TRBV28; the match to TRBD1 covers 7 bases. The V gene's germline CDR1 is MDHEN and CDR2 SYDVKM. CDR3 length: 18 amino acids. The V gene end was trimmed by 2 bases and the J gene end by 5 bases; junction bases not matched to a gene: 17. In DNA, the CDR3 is TGTGCCAGCAGTTTAGTCCCCTCTCGAAGCAGGGGGTTGGAGACCCAGTACTTC. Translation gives CASSLVPSRSRGLETQYF.

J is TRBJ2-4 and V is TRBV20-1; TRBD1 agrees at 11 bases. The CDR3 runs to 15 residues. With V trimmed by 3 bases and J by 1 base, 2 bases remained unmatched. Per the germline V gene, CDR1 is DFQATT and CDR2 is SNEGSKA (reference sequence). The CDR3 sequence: CSASRDRGAKNIQYF. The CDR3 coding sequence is TGCAGTGCTAGCAGGGACAGGGGGGCCAAAAACATTCAGTACTTC.